This TCR beta chain was sequenced in a study of control samples from healthy donors and cancer patients. Clones were sequenced by immunoSEQ multiplex PCR, and TCRdb holds only the in-frame ones, with some missing. The sample holds approximately 70,000 clones, 84% seen once. From germline, CDR1 is SGHRS and CDR2 YFSETQ. The CDR3 length is 14 residues. The V gene end was trimmed by 3 bases and the J gene end by 6 bases; junction bases not matched to a gene: 8. The sequencing input was blood. The source is a man aged 50 to 60 in good health. The chain combines TRBV5-1 with TRBJ1-2; 7 positions agree with TRBD1. CDR3 DNA: TGCGCCAGCAGCTCACAGGGGCGAAAGGATGGCTACACCTTC. Amino acids: CASSSQGRKDGYTF.